Detailed here is one T cell receptor (beta chain). The data were obtained in a study of PD-L1 blockade in urothelial cancer. The overall study: Atezolizumab (1,200 mg intravenously every 3 weeks) began in about 2014 for patients. Patients' histories included 0 to 3 prior chemotherapy regimens. Median T cell yield per blood sample was over 140,000 cells.

Method: immunoSEQ multiplex PCR; TCRdb's copy keeps in-frame clones and lacks some. The sample has approximately 38,000 clones, roughly 91% seen once. This TCR was recovered from a man aged 60 to 75 with urothelial cancer. Specimen: PBMCs, collected around atezolizumab (anti-PD-L1) treatment.

CDR3: CSVVEASVRRTQETQYF. CDR3 nucleotide sequence: TGCAGCGTTGTGGAGGCGTCCGTACGCCGAACCCAAGAGACCCAGTACTTC. J is TRBJ2-5 and V is TRBV29-1; weak D call: TRBD2 (5 bases). This CDR3 has 17 residues. Germline V gives CDR1 SQVTM, CDR2 ANQGSEA. Trimming removed 4 bases from V and 1 base from J, with 22 bases in between. Variable domain in full (rest from reference TRBV29-1 and TRBJ2-5): SAVISQKPSRDICQRGTSLTIQCQVDSQVTMMFWYRQQPGQSLTLIATANQGSEATYESGFVIDKFPISRPNLTFSTLTVSNMSPEDSSIYLCSVVEASVRRTQETQYFGPGTRLLVL.